The 9 T cell receptor beta chains below were found in one sample sequenced in a study of tumor and adjacent non-tumor tissue in lung cancer (dated by TCRdb to 2016 to 2019). RNA was isolated from bulk unsorted tissue, and RNA quality was assessed with a NanoDrop ND-1000 and an Agilent 2100. Libraries were prepared through multiplex PCR. The sequencer listed for this sample is Illumina HiSeq 2500. TCRbeta libraries were constructed through three rounds of nested PCR with primers (Table S4) according to protocols modified from ARM-PCR. TCRdb reanalyzed the raw reads on its own, using fastp at Q25 for trimming and MiXCR for clone calling, and kept in-frame beta chains. When rows share a CDR3 protein, they turn into one entry using the most common DNA and genes. This sample comprises just over 200,000 distinct CDR3 sequences, 71% of them detected only once. The ten top clones hold almost 25% of the sample.

The sequenced sample was lung tumor tissue. The source is a man aged 60 to 75 with non-small cell lung cancer.

The chain carries TRBV20-1 and TRBJ2-5; no clear D gene. Germline V gene lookup returns CDR1 DFQATT and CDR2 SNEGSKA (reference sequence). Trimming took off 1 base at V and 5 bases at J, with 23 bases between the two ends. The CDR3 extends over 17 amino acids. Written as DNA, the CDR3 is TGCAGTGCTAGAGTTCAAACAATCCGGGCATCGGGTGAGACCCAGTACTTC. Protein: CSARVQTIRASGETQYF.

The chain combines TRBV5-1 with TRBJ1-1; weak D call: TRBD1 (5 bases). The germline gives CDR1 SGHRS, CDR2 YFSETQ. Trimming took off 0 bases at V and 3 bases at J, with 18 bases between the two ends. The CDR3 is 17 amino acids. In nucleotides, the CDR3 is TGCGCCAGCAGCTTGGGGGGGGGGACCCGAACCTACACTGAAGCTTTCTTT. It encodes CASSLGGGTRTYTEAFF. Combining the CDR3 with reference TRBV5-1 and TRBJ1-1 gives the whole variable domain KAGVTQTPRYLIKTRGQQVTLSCSPISGHRSVSWYQQTPGQGLQFLFEYFSETQRNKGNFPGRFSGRQFSNSRSEMNVSTLELGDSALYLCASSLGGGTRTYTEAFFGQGTRLTVV.

This clonotype was observed once. The junction does not match germline at one end; this may be a read error. The chain employs TRBV29-1 and TRBJ1-1; the D gene is possibly TRBD1 (6 bases). The germline V gene encodes CDR1 SQVTM and CDR2 ANQGSEA. The CDR3 runs 16 residues. The CDR3 DNA sequence: TGCAGCGTTGAAGGCTCCGAGACAGGAGTGAACGCTGAAGCTTTCTTT. This gives the protein CSVEGSETGVNAEAFF.

To note about this clonotype: A read error may be the cause here, since a much bigger clone is one base away. The V gene is TRBV11-2, the J gene TRBJ1-4, with 7 nucleotides matching TRBD1. The CDR3 covers 13 residues. Germline V gene sequence: CDR1 SGHAT, CDR2 FQNNGV. CDR3 in amino acids: CTSRGAPNEKLFF. The CDR3 region has the DNA TGTACCAGCAGGGGGGCCCCAAATGAAAAACTGTTTTTT. The complete variable domain, with remaining parts taken from reference TRBV11-2 and TRBJ1-4, reads EAGVAQSPRYKIIEKRQSVAFWCNPISGHATLYWYQQILGQGPKLLIQFQNNGVVDDSQLPKDRFSAERLKGVDSTLKIQPAKLEDSAVYLCTSRGAPNEKLFFGSGTQLSVL.

Remarks on this clonotype: One end of the junction varies from germline; a read error may be responsible. The chain is built from TRBV12-3 or TRBV12-4 and TRBJ1-2, with 9 positions matching TRBD1. The CDR3 is 15 amino acids. CDR3 coding DNA: TGTGCCAGCAGTTATCCGGGACAGGGCAACTATGGCTACATCTTC. Translation gives CASSYPGQGNYGYIF.

As to this clonotype: A much larger clone sits a single nucleotide away, making a read error possible. The rearrangement joins TRBV7-8 to TRBJ2-1, with D unclear. Trimming cost V 1 base and J 0 bases, with 7 bases left between them. The CDR3 runs 15 residues. CDR1 is SGHVS and CDR2 is FQNEAQ in the germline V gene. CDR3: CASSLVTTSYNEQFF. The CDR3 DNA reads TGTGCCAGCAGCTTAGTGACGACCTCCTACAATGAGCAGTTCTTC.

This clonotype was detected a few times. The chain's CDR3 is CASTGTGGLNTEAFF. The CDR3 DNA follows: TGTGCCAGCACAGGGACAGGTGGCTTGAACACTGAAGCTTTCTTT. V and J are TRBV12-3 or TRBV12-4 and TRBJ1-1; TRBD1 aligns across 8 bases. CDR3 length equals 15 residues. Unmatched junction bases numbered 7, after V lost 7 bases and J lost 0 bases.

Comment on this clonotype: A single base separates this from a much larger clone, so it may be a read error. The genes are TRBV20-1 and TRBJ2-6; tentative D call: TRBD1 (6 bases). Germline V CDR1 and CDR2: DFQATT, SNEGSKA (reference sequence). This CDR3 is built from 16 residues. The V end was cut by 5 bases, the J end by 2 bases, with 16 bases between. The CDR3: CSARPWGLTGANVLTF. Here the CDR3 DNA reads TGCAGTGCTCGGCCCTGGGGGCTTACTGGGGCCAACGTCCTGACTTTC.

To note about this clonotype: This clone may be a read error of a much larger clone one base away. The J gene is TRBJ2-3, the V gene TRBV11-3; 13 bases line up with TRBD2. The CDR3 is 16 residues long. Per germline, CDR1 SGHNT and CDR2 YENEEA. The CDR3: CGSSLVGTSGAKAQYF. As DNA, the CDR3 is TGTGGCAGCAGCTTAGTAGGGACTAGCGGGGCCAAAGCGCAGTATTTT.